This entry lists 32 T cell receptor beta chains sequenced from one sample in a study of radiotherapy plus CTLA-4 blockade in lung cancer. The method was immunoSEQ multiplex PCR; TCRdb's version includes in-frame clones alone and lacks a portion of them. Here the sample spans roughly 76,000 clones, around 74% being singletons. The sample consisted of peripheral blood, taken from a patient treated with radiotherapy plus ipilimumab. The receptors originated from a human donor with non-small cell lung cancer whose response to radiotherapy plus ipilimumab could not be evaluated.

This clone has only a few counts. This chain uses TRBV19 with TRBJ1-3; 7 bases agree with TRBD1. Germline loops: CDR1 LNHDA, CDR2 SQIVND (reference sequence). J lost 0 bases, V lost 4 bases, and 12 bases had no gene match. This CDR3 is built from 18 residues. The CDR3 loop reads CASSTRMGQTNSGNTIYF. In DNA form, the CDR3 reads TGTGCCAGTAGTACCCGAATGGGACAGACCAACTCTGGAAACACCATATATTTT.

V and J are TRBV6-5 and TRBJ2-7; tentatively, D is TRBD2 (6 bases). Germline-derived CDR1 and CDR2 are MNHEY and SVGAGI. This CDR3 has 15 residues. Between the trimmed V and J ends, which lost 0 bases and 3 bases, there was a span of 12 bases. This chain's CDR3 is CASSYSGLDYYEQYF. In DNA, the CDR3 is TGTGCCAGCAGTTACTCAGGTCTGGACTACTACGAGCAGTACTTC.

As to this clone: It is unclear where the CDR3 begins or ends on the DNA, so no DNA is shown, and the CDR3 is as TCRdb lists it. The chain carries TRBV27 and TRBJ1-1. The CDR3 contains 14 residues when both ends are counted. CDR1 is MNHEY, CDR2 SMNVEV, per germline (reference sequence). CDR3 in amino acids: CASTSGIMNTEAFF.

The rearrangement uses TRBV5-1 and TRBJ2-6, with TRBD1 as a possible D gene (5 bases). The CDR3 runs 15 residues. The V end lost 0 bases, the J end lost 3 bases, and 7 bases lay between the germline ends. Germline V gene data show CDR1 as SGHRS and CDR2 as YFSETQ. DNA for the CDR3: TGCGCCAGCAGCTTGGACAGGAATGGGGCCAACGTCCTGACTTTC. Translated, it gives CASSLDRNGANVLTF.

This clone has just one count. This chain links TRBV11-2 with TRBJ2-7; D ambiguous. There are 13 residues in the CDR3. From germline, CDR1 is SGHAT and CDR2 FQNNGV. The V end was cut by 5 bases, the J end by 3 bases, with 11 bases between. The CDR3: CASSPPVGYEQYF. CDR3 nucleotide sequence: TGTGCCAGCAGCCCTCCGGTCGGCTACGAGCAGTACTTC.

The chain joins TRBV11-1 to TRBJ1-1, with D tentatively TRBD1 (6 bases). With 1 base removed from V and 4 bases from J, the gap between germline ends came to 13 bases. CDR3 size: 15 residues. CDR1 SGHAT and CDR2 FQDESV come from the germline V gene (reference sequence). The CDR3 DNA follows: TGTGCCAGCAGCTTAGGCAGGGGAGTAGGCACTGAAGCTTTCTTT. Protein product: CASSLGRGVGTEAFF. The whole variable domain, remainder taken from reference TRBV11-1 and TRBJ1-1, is EAEVAQSPRYKITEKSQAVAFWCDPISGHATLYWYRQILGQGPELLVQFQDESVVDDSQLPKDRFSAERLKGVDSTLKIQPAELGDSAMYLCASSLGRGVGTEAFFGQGTRLTVV.

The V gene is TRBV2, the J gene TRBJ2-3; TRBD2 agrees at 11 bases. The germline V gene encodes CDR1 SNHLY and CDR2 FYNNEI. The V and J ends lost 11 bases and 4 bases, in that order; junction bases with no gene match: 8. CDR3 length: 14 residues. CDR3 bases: TGTGCCGGCCTTAGCGGGGGGGCTGCAGATACGCAGTATTTT. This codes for CAGLSGGAADTQYF.

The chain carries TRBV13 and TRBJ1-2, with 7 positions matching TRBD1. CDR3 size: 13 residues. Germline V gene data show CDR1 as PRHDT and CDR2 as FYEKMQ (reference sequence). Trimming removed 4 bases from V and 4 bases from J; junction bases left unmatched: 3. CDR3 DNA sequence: TGTGCCAGCAGCTCGCGGACAGGCTATGGCTACACCTTC. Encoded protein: CASSSRTGYGYTF.

The CDR3 spells CASSDFGTGGQPQHF. As DNA, the CDR3 is TGTGCCAGCTCAGACTTTGGGACCGGGGGGCAGCCCCAGCATTTT. The chain couples TRBV18 to TRBJ1-5; TRBD1 is a possible D gene (5 bases). V dropped 5 bases and J dropped 7 bases, with 18 bases sitting between them. CDR3 size: 15 residues. Germline V gene data show CDR1 as KGHSH and CDR2 as LQKENI.

CDR3 in DNA: TGTGCCTGGAGGGAAGGAGCGGGAGCGGACGAGCAGTACTTC. It yields the protein CAWREGAGADEQYF. The rearrangement joins TRBV30 to TRBJ2-7, with 8 bases lining up with TRBD2. This CDR3 contains 14 residues. The ends lost 3 bases at V and 5 bases at J; junction bases unmatched: 9. The germline gives CDR1 GTSNPN, CDR2 SVGIG (reference sequence).

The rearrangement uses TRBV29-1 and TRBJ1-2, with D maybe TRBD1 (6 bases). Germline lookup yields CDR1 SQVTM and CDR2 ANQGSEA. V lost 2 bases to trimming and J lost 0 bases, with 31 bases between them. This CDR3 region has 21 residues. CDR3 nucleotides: TGCAGCGTTGAAACCCTACAGGGTTTCCCTTCCTTTAGCCCAACTAACTATGGCTACACCTTC. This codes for CSVETLQGFPSFSPTNYGYTF.

DNA of the CDR3: TGTGCCAGTAGTTTTCGGGGAAGCACAGATACGCAGTATTTT. This gives the protein CASSFRGSTDTQYF. This chain connects TRBV19 to TRBJ2-3, with TRBD2 as a possible D gene (5 bases). V dropped 5 bases and J dropped 0 bases, with 9 bases sitting between them. The CDR3 is 14 amino acids. Per the germline V gene, CDR1 is LNHDA and CDR2 is SQIVND (reference sequence). The full variable domain, its missing parts supplied by reference TRBV19 and TRBJ2-3, is DGGITQSPKYLFRKEGQNVTLSCEQNLNHDAMYWYRQDPGQGLRLIYYSQIVNDFQKGDIAEGYSVSREKKESFPLTVTSAQKNPTAFYLCASSFRGSTDTQYFGPGTRLTVL.

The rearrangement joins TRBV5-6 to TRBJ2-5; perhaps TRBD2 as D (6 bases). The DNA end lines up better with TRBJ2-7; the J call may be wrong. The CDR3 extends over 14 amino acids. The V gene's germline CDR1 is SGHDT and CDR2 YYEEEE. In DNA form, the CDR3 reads TGTGCCAGCAGCTGGGGGACTGACTCCTACGAGCAGTACTTC. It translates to CASSWGTDSYEQYF.

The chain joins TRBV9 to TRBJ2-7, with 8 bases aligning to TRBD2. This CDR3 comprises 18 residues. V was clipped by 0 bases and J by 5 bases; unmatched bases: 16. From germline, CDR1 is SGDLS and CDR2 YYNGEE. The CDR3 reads CASSVDAGGGVPWDEQYF. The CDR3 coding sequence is TGTGCCAGCAGCGTAGATGCGGGAGGTGGGGTCCCTTGGGACGAGCAGTACTTC.

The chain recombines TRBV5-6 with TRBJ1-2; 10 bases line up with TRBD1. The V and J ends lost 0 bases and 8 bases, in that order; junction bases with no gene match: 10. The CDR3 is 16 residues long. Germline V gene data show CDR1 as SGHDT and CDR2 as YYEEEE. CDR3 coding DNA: TGTGCCAGCAGCTTGGGCGGGACAGGGGCCTTCCGGGGCTACACCTTC. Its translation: CASSLGGTGAFRGYTF.

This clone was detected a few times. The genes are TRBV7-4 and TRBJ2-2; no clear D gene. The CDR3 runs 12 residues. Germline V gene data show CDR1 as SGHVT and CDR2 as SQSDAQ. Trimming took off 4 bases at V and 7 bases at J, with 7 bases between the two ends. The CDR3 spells CASSSLYGELFF. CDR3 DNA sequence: TGTGCCAGCAGCTCCTTATACGGGGAGCTGTTTTTT.

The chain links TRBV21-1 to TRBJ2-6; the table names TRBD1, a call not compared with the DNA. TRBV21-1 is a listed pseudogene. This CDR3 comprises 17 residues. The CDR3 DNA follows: TGTGCCAGCAGCAAAGGGACAGGGGGCGGTGGGGCCAACGTCCTGACTTTC. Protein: CASSKGTGGGGANVLTF.

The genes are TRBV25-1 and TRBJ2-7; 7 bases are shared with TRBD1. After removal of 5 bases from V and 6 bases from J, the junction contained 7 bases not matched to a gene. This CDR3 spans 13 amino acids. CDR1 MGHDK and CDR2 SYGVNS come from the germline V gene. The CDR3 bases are TGTGCCAGCAGTTTTCACGGACAGGCCGAGCAGTACTTC. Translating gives CASSFHGQAEQYF.

CDR3 sequence (DNA): TGTGCCAGCAGCCCGGGGGGGGCCGGGAACACCGGGGAGCTGTTTTTT. Translated: CASSPGGAGNTGELFF. The chain employs TRBV7-3 and TRBJ2-2, with 8 bases aligning to TRBD2. Germline CDR1 is SGHTA and CDR2 is FQGTGA. Trimming took 5 bases from V and 1 from J; bases not matched to a gene: 6. CDR3 length equals 16 residues.

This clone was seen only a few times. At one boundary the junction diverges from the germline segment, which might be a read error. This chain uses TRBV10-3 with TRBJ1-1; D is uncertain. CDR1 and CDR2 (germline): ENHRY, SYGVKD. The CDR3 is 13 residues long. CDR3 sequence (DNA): TGTGCCACCAGTGGTCCAGAGAACACTGAAGCTTTCTTT. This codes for CATSGPENTEAFF.

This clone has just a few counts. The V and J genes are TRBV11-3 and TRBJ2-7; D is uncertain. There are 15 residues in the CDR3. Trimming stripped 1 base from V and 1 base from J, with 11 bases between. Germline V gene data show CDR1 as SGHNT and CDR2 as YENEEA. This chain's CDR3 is CASSLVGLPSYEQYF. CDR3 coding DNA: TGTGCCAGCAGCTTAGTGGGCCTACCTTCCTACGAGCAGTACTTC.

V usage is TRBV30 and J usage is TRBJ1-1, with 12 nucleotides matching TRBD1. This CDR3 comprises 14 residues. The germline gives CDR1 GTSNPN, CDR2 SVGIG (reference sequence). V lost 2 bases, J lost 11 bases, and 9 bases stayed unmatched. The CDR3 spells CAWSLSGTGGIAFF. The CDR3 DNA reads TGTGCCTGGAGTCTCTCTGGGACAGGGGGCATCGCTTTCTTT. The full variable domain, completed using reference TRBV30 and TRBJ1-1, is SQTIHQWPATLVQPVGSPLSLECTVEGTSNPNLYWYRQAAGRGLQLLFYSVGIGQISSEVPQNLSASRPQDRQFILSSKKLLLSDSGFYLCAWSLSGTGGIAFFGQGTRLTVV.

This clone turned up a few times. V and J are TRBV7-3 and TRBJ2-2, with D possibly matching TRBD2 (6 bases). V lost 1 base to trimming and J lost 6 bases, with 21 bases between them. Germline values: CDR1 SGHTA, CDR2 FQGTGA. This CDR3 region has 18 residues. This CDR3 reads CASSLRWRGRVGAGELFF. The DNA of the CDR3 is TGTGCCAGCAGCTTAAGGTGGCGGGGCAGGGTCGGCGCCGGGGAGCTGTTTTTT.

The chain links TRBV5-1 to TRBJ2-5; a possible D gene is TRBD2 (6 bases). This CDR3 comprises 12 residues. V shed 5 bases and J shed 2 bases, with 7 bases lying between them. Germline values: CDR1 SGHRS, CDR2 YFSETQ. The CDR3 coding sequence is TGCGCCAGCAGAAGCGGGCAAGAGACCCAGTACTTC. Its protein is CASRSGQETQYF.

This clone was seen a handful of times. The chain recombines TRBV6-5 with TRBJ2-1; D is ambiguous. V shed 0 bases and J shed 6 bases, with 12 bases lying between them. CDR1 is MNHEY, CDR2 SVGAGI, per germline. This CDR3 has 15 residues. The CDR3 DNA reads TGTGCCAGCAGTTACTCGAGAGTAGCCGGCAATGAGCAGTTCTTC. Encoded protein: CASSYSRVAGNEQFF.

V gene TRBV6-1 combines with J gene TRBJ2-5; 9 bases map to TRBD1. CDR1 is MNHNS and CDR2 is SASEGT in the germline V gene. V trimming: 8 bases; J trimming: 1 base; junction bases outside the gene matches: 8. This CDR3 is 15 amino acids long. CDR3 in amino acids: CASSGTGKFQETQYF. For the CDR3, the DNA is TGTGCCAGCTCCGGGACAGGGAAGTTCCAAGAGACCCAGTACTTC.

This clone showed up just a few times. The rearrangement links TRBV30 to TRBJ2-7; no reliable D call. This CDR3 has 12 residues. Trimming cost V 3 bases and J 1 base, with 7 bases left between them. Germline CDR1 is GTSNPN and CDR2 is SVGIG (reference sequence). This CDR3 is CAWSLSSYEQYF. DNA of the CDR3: TGTGCCTGGAGCCTCTCTTCCTACGAGCAGTACTTC.

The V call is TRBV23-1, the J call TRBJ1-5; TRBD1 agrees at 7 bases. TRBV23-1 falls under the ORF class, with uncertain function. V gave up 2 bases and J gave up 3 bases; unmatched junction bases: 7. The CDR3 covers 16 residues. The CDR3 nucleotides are TGCGCCAGCAGTCAACCAACAGGGGATGACAATCAGCCCCAGCATTTT. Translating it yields CASSQPTGDDNQPQHF.

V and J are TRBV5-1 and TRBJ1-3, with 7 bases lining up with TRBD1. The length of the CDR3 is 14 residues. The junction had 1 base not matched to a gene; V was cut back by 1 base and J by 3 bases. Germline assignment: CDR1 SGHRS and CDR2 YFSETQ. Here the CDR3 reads CASSLRQGGNTIYF. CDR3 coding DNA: TGCGCCAGCAGCTTGAGACAGGGTGGAAACACCATATATTTT. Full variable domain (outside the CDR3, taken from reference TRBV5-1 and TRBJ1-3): KAGVTQTPRYLIKTRGQQVTLSCSPISGHRSVSWYQQTPGQGLQFLFEYFSETQRNKGNFPGRFSGRQFSNSRSEMNVSTLELGDSALYLCASSLRQGGNTIYFGEGSWLTVV.

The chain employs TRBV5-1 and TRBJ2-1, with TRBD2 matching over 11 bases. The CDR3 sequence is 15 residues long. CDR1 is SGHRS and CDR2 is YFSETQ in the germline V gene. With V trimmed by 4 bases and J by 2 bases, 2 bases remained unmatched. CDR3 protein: CASSRLAGTYNEQFF. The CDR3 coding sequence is TGCGCCAGCAGCAGACTAGCGGGAACCTACAATGAGCAGTTCTTC.

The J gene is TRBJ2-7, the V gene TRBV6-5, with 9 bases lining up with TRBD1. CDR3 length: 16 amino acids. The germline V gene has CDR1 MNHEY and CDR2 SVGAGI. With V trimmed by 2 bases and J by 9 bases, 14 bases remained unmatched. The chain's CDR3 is CASSYTKPGQGGWQYF. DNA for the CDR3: TGTGCCAGCAGTTACACCAAGCCGGGACAGGGCGGATGGCAGTACTTC.

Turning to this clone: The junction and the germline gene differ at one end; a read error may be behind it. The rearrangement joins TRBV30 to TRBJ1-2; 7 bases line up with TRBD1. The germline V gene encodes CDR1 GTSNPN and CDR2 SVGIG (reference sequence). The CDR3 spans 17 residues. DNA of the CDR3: TGTACCTGGGAAGCCAGGGGGGTGGGCAGGGGAGTCTATGGCTACACCTTC. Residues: CTWEARGVGRGVYGYTF.